This TCR beta chain is from a study of T-cell reconstitution after alpha-beta-depleted transplantation in children. At least ten counts were recorded for this clonotype. The CDR3 covers 10 residues. The germline gives CDR1 MNHNY, CDR2 SVGAGI (reference sequence). The V and J ends lost 8 bases and 5 bases respectively, with 5 bases between them. Unique molecular identifiers were built into the TCRbeta library. A single record per CDR3 protein comes from TCRdb applying MiXCR to the PCR reads. This sample has about 580,000 distinct CDR3 sequences, with 23% found just once. The receptor comes from a boy under three years old who had a stem cell transplant for acute myeloid leukemia, so the T cells may come from the graft donor. This specimen was PBMCs, mostly from graft donor cells, taken 360 days after TCRalphabeta/CD19-depleted stem cell transplant. V is TRBV6-6 and J is TRBJ2-3; the D is unclear. DNA of the CDR3: TGTGCCAGCGGTAAAGATACGCAGTATTTT. It is translated as CASGKDTQYF.